A selection of T cell receptor beta chains follows, all from one sample in a study of siplizumab effects on memory and regulatory T cells. TCRdb's table, derived via immunoSEQ multiplex PCR, lists solely in-frame clones and lacks some. This sample yields under 95,000 clones, of which about 93% are seen a single time; around 0.3% belongs to the top ten. What was sequenced was non-Treg CD4+ T cells sorted from blood. Receptor source: a human donor in good health. CDR3s include the opening cysteine and the closing phenylalanine or tryptophan. D genes are given only for firm matches. Clone size is given for some rows only: seen once, a few or many times, or a class if the clone is expanded.

TRBV29-1,TRBJ2-7,TRBD1,.,CSGWDRGLEQYF,TGCAGCGGGTGGGACAGGGGGCTTGAGCAGTACTTC
TRBV2,TRBJ1-2,.,.,CASRDTGNYGYTF,TGTGCCAGCAGGGACACAGGGAACTATGGCTACACCTTC
TRBV14,TRBJ1-2,.,.,CASSQVYGGYTF,TGTGCCAGCAGCCAAGTTTACGGGGGCTACACCTTC
TRBV12-5,TRBJ2-7,.,.,CASGLVLSPQYEQYF,TGTGCTAGTGGTTTGGTACTGTCCCCCCAGTACGAGCAGTACTTC
TRBV29-1,TRBJ2-7,TRBD1,.,CSAGTGIYEQYF,TGCAGCGCTGGGACAGGTATCTACGAGCAGTACTTC
TRBV14,TRBJ2-1,.,.,CASSRGQPRGEQFF,TGTGCCAGCAGTCGAGGGCAACCGCGAGGAGAGCAGTTCTTC
TRBV6-5,TRBJ2-7,TRBD1,.,CASSYSRRGQMREQYF,TGTGCCAGCAGTTACTCCCGCAGGGGGCAAATGAGGGAGCAGTACTTC
TRBV7-2,TRBJ2-2,.,.,CASSTRRGPGELFF,TGTGCCAGCAGCACCCGGAGAGGCCCGGGGGAGCTGTTTTTT
TRBV7-9,TRBJ1-2,TRBD1,.,CASSSGLTGTNYGYTF,TGTGCCAGCAGCTCGGGTTTGACAGGGACCAACTATGGCTACACCTTC
TRBV7-9,TRBJ2-7,.,.,CASSLVNSAYEQYF,TGTGCCAGCAGCTTAGTGAACAGTGCCTACGAGCAGTACTTC
TRBV21-1,TRBJ2-7,.,once,CASRQRQDYPYEQYF,TGTGCCAGCCGACAGAGACAGGATTACCCCTACGAGCAGTACTTC
TRBV7-2,TRBJ2-2,.,.,CASSHRGLNTGELFF,TGTGCCAGCAGTCACCGGGGGCTGAACACCGGGGAGCTGTTTTTT
TRBV6-1,TRBJ2-2,.,.,CASSDWGRDTGELFF,TGTGCCAGCAGTGACTGGGGTAGGGACACCGGGGAGCTGTTTTTT
TRBV28,TRBJ1-5,TRBD1,.,CASNPGQGNQPQHF,TGTGCCAGCAACCCGGGACAGGGCAATCAGCCCCAGCATTTT
TRBV11-2,TRBJ2-1,TRBD1,.,CASSLAPGQGAYNEQFF,TGTGCCAGCAGCTTAGCACCGGGACAGGGGGCTTACAATGAGCAGTTCTTC
TRBV19,TRBJ2-6,.,.,CASKISGANVLTF,TGTGCCAGTAAGATCTCTGGGGCCAACGTCCTGACTTTC
TRBV4-1,TRBJ2-3,TRBD2,.,CASSLGTSGGDTQYF,TGCGCCAGCAGCCTCGGGACTAGCGGGGGGGATACGCAGTATTTT